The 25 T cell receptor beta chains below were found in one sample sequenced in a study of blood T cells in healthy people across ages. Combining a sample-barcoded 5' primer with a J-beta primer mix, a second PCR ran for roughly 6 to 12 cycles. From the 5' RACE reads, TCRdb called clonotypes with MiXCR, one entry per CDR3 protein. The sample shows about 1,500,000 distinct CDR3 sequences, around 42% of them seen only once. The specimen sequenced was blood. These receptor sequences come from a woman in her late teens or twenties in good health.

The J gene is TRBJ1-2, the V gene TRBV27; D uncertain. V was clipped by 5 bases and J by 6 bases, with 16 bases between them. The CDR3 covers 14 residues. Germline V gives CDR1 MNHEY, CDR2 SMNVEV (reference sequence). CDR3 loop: CASSPTAVPHGYTF. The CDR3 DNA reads TGTGCCAGCAGTCCCACAGCGGTCCCCCATGGCTACACCTTC.

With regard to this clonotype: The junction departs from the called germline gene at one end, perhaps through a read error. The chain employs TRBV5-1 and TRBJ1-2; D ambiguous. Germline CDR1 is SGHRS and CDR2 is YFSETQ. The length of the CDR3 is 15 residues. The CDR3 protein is CASSLVDGANYGYTF. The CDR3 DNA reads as TGTGCCAGCAGTTTGGTTGACGGGGCTAACTATGGCTACACCTTC. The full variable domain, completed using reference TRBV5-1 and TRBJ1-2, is KAGVTQTPRYLIKTRGQQVTLSCSPISGHRSVSWYQQTPGQGLQFLFEYFSETQRNKGNFPGRFSGRQFSNSRSEMNVSTLELGDSALYLCASSLVDGANYGYTFGSGTRLTVV.

CDR3 nucleotides: TGTGCCAGCACTGGCCAGGGACAGGCGAGCGAGCAGTACTTC. Amino acids: CASTGQGQASEQYF. V is TRBV27 and J is TRBJ2-7; 8 nucleotides align to TRBD1. Per germline, CDR1 MNHEY and CDR2 SMNVEV (reference sequence). This CDR3 is built from 14 residues. Trimming took 7 bases from V and 6 from J; bases not matched to a gene: 11.

CDR3 in DNA: TGTGCCAGCGCGATCAGGGGCGACTCTGGAAACACCATATATTTT. Translating it yields CASAIRGDSGNTIYF. The V call is TRBV5-5, the J call TRBJ1-3; possible D gene TRBD1, 6 bases. The CDR3 covers 15 residues. Germline CDR1 reads SGHKS; CDR2 reads YYEKEE (reference sequence). V was shortened by 7 bases and J by 0 bases, with 14 bases between the two germline ends.

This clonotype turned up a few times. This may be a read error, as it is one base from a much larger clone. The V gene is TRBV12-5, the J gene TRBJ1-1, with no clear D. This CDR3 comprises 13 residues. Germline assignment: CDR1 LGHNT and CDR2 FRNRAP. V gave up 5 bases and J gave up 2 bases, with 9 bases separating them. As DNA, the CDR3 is TGTGCTAGTGGTGCGAACAGAAACACTGAAGCTTTCTTT. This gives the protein CASGANRNTEAFF.

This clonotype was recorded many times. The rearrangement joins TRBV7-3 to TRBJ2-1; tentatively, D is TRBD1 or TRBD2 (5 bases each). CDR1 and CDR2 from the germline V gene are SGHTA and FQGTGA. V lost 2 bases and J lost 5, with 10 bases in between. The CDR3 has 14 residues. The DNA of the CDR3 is TGTGCCAGCAGCTTAGGGATGGGGGACAATGAGCAGTTCTTC. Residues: CASSLGMGDNEQFF.

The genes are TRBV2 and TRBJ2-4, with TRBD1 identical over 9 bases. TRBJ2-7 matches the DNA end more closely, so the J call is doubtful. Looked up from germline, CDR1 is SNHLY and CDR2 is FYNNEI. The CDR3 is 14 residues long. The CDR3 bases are TGTGCCAGCAGTGAGGAGGGACAGGGCTACGAGCAGTACTTC. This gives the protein CASSEEGQGYEQYF.

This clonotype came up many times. The CDR3 protein is CASSPAWGYNEQFF. The CDR3 bases are TGTGCCAGCAGCCCGGCGTGGGGCTACAATGAGCAGTTCTTC. The J gene is TRBJ2-1, the V gene TRBV5-5; no clear D gene. Germline values: CDR1 SGHKS, CDR2 YYEKEE (reference sequence). Trimming took off 4 bases at V and 3 bases at J, with 11 bases between the two ends. This CDR3 comprises 14 residues.

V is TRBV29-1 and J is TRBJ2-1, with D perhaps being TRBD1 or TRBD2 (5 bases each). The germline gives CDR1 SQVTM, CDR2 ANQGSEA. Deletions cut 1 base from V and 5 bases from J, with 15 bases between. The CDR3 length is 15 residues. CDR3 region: CSVEGTRQQDNEQFF. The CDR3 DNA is TGCAGCGTTGAAGGTACTAGACAGCAAGACAATGAGCAGTTCTTC.

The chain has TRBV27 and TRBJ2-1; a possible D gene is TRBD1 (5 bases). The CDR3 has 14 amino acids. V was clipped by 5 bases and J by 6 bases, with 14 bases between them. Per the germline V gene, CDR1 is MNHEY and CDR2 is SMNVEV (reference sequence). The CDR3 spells CASSVGHGANEQFF. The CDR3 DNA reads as TGTGCCAGCAGTGTGGGGCATGGGGCCAATGAGCAGTTCTTC.

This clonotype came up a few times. CDR3 amino acids: CASSQEFVTQYF. CDR3 DNA: TGTGCCAGCAGCCAAGAATTCGTGACCCAGTACTTC. J is TRBJ2-4 and V is TRBV14; D call uncertain. The end of the DNA is better explained by TRBJ2-5, so the J call may be wrong. Germline V gene data show CDR1 as SGHDN and CDR2 as FVKESK. This CDR3 region has 12 residues.

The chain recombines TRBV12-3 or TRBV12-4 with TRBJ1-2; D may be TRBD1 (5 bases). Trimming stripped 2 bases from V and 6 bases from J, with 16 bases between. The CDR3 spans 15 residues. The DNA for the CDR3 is TGTGCCAGCAGTTTACTTCGAGGGGCTCAGGATGGCTACACCTTC. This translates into CASSLLRGAQDGYTF.

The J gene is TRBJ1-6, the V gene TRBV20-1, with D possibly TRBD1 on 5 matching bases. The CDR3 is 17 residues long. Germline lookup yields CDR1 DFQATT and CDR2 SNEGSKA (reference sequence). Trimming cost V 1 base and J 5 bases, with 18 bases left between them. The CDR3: CSARVPYRQPDNSPLHF. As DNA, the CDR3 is TGCAGTGCTAGAGTACCCTACCGACAGCCCGATAATTCACCCCTCCACTTT.

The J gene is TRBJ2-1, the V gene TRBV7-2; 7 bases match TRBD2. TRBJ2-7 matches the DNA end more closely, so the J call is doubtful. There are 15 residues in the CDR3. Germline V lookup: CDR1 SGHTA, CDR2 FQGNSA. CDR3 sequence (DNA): TGTGCCAGCAGCTTACAAAGCGGGACCTACAATGAGCAGTACTTC. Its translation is CASSLQSGTYNEQYF.

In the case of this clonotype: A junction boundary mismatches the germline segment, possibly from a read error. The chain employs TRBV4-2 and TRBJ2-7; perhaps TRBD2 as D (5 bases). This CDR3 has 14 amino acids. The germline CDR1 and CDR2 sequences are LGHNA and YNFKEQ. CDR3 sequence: CASSQDLLAPELYF. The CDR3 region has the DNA TGTGCCAGCAGCCAAGATTTGCTAGCACCCGAGCTGTACTTC.

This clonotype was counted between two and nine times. CDR3 amino acids: CASSYTGGSFYNSPLHF. The CDR3 nucleotides read TGTGCCAGCAGTTATACAGGGGGATCATTCTATAATTCACCCCTCCACTTT. This chain joins TRBV6-2 or TRBV6-3 and TRBJ1-6, with 8 bases identical to TRBD1. J lost 3 bases, V lost 3 bases, and 7 bases had no gene match. This CDR3 has 17 residues. Germline V gene sequence: CDR1 MNHEY, CDR2 SVGEGT.

CDR3: CASSLLGELYEQYF. The CDR3 nucleotides are TGTGCCAGCAGCCTCTTAGGGGAACTCTACGAGCAGTACTTC. The chain joins TRBV6-2 or TRBV6-3 to TRBJ2-7, with D maybe TRBD1 (5 bases). Germline V gene data show CDR1 as MNHEY and CDR2 as SVGEGT. CDR3 length: 14 residues. V lost 6 bases and J 3 bases, leaving 15 bases between the germline ends.

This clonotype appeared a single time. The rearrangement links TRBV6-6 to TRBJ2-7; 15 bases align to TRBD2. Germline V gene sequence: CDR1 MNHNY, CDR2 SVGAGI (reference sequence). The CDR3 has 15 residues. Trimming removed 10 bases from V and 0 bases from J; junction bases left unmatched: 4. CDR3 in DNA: TGTGCCACGGGACTAGCGGGAGGTCCCTCCTACGAGCAGTACTTC. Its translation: CATGLAGGPSYEQYF.

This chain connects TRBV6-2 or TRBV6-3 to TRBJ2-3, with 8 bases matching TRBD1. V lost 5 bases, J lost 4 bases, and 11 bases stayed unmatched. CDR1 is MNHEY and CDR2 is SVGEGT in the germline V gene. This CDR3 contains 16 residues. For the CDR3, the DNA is TGTGCCAGCAGTATAATCGGACAGGGCGCGTCAGATACGCAGTATTTT. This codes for CASSIIGQGASDTQYF.

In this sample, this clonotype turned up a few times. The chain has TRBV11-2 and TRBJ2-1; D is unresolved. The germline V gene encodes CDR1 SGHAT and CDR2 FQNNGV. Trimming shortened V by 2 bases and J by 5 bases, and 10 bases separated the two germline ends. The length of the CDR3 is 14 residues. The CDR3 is CASSLSLLDNEQFF. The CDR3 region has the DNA TGTGCCAGCAGCTTATCCCTCTTAGACAATGAGCAGTTCTTC.

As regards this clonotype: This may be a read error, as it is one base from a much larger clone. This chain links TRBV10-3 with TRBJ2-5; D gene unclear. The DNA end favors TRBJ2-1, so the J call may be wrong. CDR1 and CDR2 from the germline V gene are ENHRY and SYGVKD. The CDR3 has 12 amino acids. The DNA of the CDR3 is TGTGCCACCTCAGGTTACCAAGAGACCCAGTTCTTC. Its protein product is CATSGYQETQFF.

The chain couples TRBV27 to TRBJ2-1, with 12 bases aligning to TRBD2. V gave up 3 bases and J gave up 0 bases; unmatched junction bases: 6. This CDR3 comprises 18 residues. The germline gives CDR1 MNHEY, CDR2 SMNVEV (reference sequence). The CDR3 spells CASSFRTSGTLSYNEQFF. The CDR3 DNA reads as TGTGCCAGCAGTTTCAGGACTAGCGGGACACTCTCCTACAATGAGCAGTTCTTC.

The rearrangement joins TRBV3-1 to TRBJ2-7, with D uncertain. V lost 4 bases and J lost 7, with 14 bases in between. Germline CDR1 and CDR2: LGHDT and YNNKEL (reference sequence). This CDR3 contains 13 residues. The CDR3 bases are TGTGCCAGCAGCCGTCGAGCCAACAATGAGCAGTACTTC. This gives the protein CASSRRANNEQYF.

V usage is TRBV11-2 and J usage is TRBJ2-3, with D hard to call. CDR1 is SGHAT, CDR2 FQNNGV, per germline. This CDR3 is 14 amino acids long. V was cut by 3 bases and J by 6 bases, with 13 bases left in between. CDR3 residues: CASSFQRLTDTQYF. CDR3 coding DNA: TGTGCCAGCAGCTTCCAACGTCTCACGGATACGCAGTATTTT.

This CDR3 reads CASRRYRGLGETQYF. The CDR3 DNA reads TGTGCCAGCAGGCGATACAGGGGTCTCGGGGAGACCCAGTACTTC. The gene calls are TRBV6-5 and TRBJ2-5; 7 bases line up with TRBD1. The V gene's germline CDR1 is MNHEY and CDR2 SVGAGI. J lost 5 bases, V lost 6 bases, and 12 bases had no gene match. CDR3 size: 15 residues.